Reported below is one T cell receptor (beta chain). The data derive from a study of somatic mutations in cytotoxic T cells in rheumatoid arthritis. Clones were read by immunoSEQ multiplex PCR, and TCRdb kept only the in-frame ones, dropping some. Of about 18,000 clones detected, about 73% appear once; the ten largest clones hold 21%. This CDR3 is built from 16 residues. Per germline, CDR1 SGHNT and CDR2 YYREEE (reference sequence). V was pared by 1 base and J by 5 bases, with 8 bases of the junction left unmatched. Positively selected by magnetic beads, CD4+ and CD8+ cells were purity-checked by flow cytometry.

The clonotype was recovered from a woman aged 55-70 years in good health. V and J are TRBV5-4 and TRBJ2-1; 8 positions agree with TRBD2. Source material: CD8+ T cells sorted from blood. The CDR3 sequence is CASSLRRERGNNEQFF. The CDR3 region has the DNA TGTGCCAGCAGCTTGCGCCGGGAGCGGGGGAACAATGAGCAGTTCTTC.